The 9 T cell receptor beta chains below all came from one sample that was sequenced in a study of blood T cell repertoires in COVID-19. The table came from immunoSEQ multiplex PCR; TCRdb's copy has only in-frame clones and leaves some out. The table includes 200,000 to 250,000 clones, around 81% detected once. Sequences were obtained from peripheral blood. All receptors come from a woman aged 30 to 39 who had recovered from COVID-19.

This clone is labeled as medium-sized (0.01 to 0.1%). This sequence joins TRBV4-2 and TRBJ1-2; 9 nucleotides agree with TRBD1. After removal of 4 bases from V and 3 bases from J, the junction contained 3 bases not matched to a gene. CDR1 LGHNA and CDR2 YNFKEQ come from the germline V gene. The CDR3 runs to 14 residues. CDR3 region: CASSPRTGDYGYTF. In DNA, the CDR3 is TGTGCCAGCAGCCCCCGGACAGGGGACTATGGCTACACCTTC.

CDR3 DNA sequence: TGTGCCAGCAGTGAATCCCCCACGAACACCGGGGAGCTGTTTTTT. Encoded protein: CASSESPTNTGELFF. V and J are TRBV6-1 and TRBJ2-2; D gene uncertain. CDR1 is MNHNS, CDR2 SASEGT, per germline. The CDR3 is 15 amino acids. V lost 2 bases, J lost 0 bases, and 7 bases lay in between.

V and J are TRBV6-5 and TRBJ2-1; no clear D gene. The length of the CDR3 is 13 residues. Looked up from germline, CDR1 is MNHEY and CDR2 is SVGAGI. The V end lost 3 bases, the J end lost 2 bases, and 5 bases lay between the germline ends. CDR3 amino acids: CASSYRAYNEQFF. Here the CDR3 DNA reads TGTGCCAGCAGTTATCGAGCCTACAATGAGCAGTTCTTC.

This clone was counted once. The V gene is TRBV30, the J gene TRBJ2-3; the match to TRBD2 covers 9 bases. The CDR3 consists of 17 residues. The V gene's germline CDR1 is GTSNPN and CDR2 SVGIG (reference sequence). V was pared by 0 bases and J by 2 bases, with 9 bases of the junction left unmatched. The CDR3, as DNA: TGTGCCTGGAGTGTATGGCTAGCGGGACACACCACAGATACGCAGTATTTT. It specifies CAWSVWLAGHTTDTQYF.

The CDR3 loop is CASSPGGRTGELFF. CDR3 coding DNA: TGTGCCAGCAGCCCAGGGGGCCGGACCGGGGAGCTGTTTTTT. V is TRBV13 and J is TRBJ2-2; TRBD1 aligns across 8 bases. Trimming took 5 bases from V and 5 from J; bases not matched to a gene: 4. The CDR3 spans 14 residues. Germline lookup yields CDR1 PRHDT and CDR2 FYEKMQ (reference sequence).

The J gene is TRBJ1-2, the V gene TRBV6-2 or TRBV6-3, with 7 nucleotides matching TRBD1. After removal of 6 bases from V and 7 bases from J, the junction contained 8 bases not matched to a gene. The CDR3 runs 13 residues. The germline CDR1 and CDR2 sequences are MNHEY and SVGEGT. Here the CDR3 reads CASSPDRVTGYTF. The CDR3 coding sequence is TGTGCCAGCAGCCCCGACAGGGTTACTGGCTACACCTTC.

The table lists this clone with a count of one. The rearrangement links TRBV10-3 to TRBJ2-7; weak D call: TRBD1 (5 bases). This CDR3 has 14 residues. Between the trimmed V and J ends, which lost 4 bases and 3 bases, there was a span of 13 bases. Germline CDR1 reads ENHRY; CDR2 reads SYGVKD. The CDR3 DNA is TGTGCCATCAGTGCCTCGGCGCAGGGCTACGAGCAGTACTTC. It specifies CAISASAQGYEQYF.

The chain recombines TRBV7-8 with TRBJ1-1, with D unclear. Trimming removed 3 bases from V and 1 base from J, with 6 bases in between. CDR1 and CDR2 (germline): SGHVS, FQNEAQ. The CDR3 is made up of 13 amino acids. CDR3 region: CASSFSENTEAFF. The CDR3 DNA sequence: TGTGCCAGCAGCTTTAGCGAGAACACTGAAGCTTTCTTT.

CDR3 DNA: TGTGCCAGCAGTGAAGGAGATGAGACAGATACGCAGTATTTT. Translation: CASSEGDETDTQYF. This rearrangement joins TRBV16 to TRBJ2-3; the D is unclear. CDR1 KGHSY and CDR2 FQNENV come from the germline V gene. Trimming cost V 6 bases and J 3 bases, with 13 bases left between them. This CDR3 is 14 amino acids long.